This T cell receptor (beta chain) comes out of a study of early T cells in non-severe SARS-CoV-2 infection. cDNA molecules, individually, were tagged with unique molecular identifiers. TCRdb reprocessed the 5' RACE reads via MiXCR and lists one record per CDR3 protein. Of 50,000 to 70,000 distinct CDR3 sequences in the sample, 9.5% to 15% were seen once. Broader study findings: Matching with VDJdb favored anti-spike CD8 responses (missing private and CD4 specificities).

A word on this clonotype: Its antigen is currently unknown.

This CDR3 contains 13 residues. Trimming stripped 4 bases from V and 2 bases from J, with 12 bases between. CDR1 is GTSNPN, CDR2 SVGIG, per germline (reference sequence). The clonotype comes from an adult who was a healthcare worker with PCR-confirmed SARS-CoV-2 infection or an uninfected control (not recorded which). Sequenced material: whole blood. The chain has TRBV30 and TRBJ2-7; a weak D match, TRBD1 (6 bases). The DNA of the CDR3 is TGTGCCTGGAACGGACAGTGGACCTACGAGCAGTACTTC. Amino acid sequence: CAWNGQWTYEQYF.